This TCR beta chain was documented in a study of T cell changes during pregnancy in multiple sclerosis. The data were produced by immunoSEQ multiplex PCR, yet TCRdb's version contains in-frame clones alone and is incomplete. The sample yields under 90,000 clones, 90% to 95% seen once. Germline V gene data show CDR1 as LNHDA and CDR2 as SQIVND (reference sequence). The V end was cut by 3 bases, the J end by 8 bases, with 16 bases between. The CDR3 runs to 15 residues. This TCR derives from a female donor in good health, enrolled as a control in a pregnancy study. The gene calls are TRBV19 and TRBJ1-4; D unclear. This material consisted of peripheral blood, taken in the second trimester of pregnancy. CDR3 bases: TGTGCCAGTAGTATGCGGAGAGTTGAGGGAGAAAAACTGTTTTTT. Its protein is CASSMRRVEGEKLFF.